Shown below are 24 T cell receptor beta chains from a single sample sequenced in a study of cytomegalovirus exposure and HLA in healthy donors. Researchers ran the PCR with 60 Vbeta and 13 Jbeta primers. Sequencing was performed with immunoSEQ multiplex PCR; in TCRdb, only in-frame clones are kept and a portion is missing. The sample has some 200,000 clones; around 88% are singletons. The sequenced material came from PBMCs. These receptors came from a woman between 18 and 30 years old in good health and CMV-seronegative.

V gene TRBV30 combines with J gene TRBJ1-2, with D uncertain. The ends were cut back, 2 bases at V and 4 bases at J, with 11 bases in the middle. Germline V lookup: CDR1 GTSNPN, CDR2 SVGIG (reference sequence). CDR3 length equals 13 residues. The CDR3 reads CAWSPLAVYGYTF. CDR3 DNA sequence: TGTGCCTGGAGTCCTCTTGCGGTCTATGGCTACACCTTC.

The chain carries TRBV5-6 and TRBJ1-2; 7 nucleotides line up with TRBD1. CDR1 and CDR2 (germline): SGHDT, YYEEEE. J was trimmed by 5 bases and V by 5 bases; bases with no gene match: 15. The CDR3 spans 16 residues. CDR3 sequence (DNA): TGTGCCAGCAGTTCGGGACAGCCCCTGTACGGATATGGCTACACCTTC. Its translation is CASSSGQPLYGYGYTF.

This chain links TRBV10-2 with TRBJ1-5; D is unresolved. The CDR3 length is 14 residues. Germline CDR1 is WSHSY and CDR2 is SAAADI. V gave up 3 bases and J gave up 3 bases, with 9 bases separating them. The CDR3: CASSDPGPNQPQHF. CDR3 bases: TGCGCCAGCAGTGACCCTGGGCCCAATCAGCCCCAGCATTTT.

V usage is TRBV4-1 and J usage is TRBJ2-7; 9 positions match TRBD1. Germline lookup yields CDR1 MGHRA and CDR2 YSYEKL. Unmatched junction bases numbered 4, after V lost 3 bases and J lost 4 bases. The length of the CDR3 is 14 residues. CDR3 DNA: TGCGCCAGCAGCCATCCCGGACAGGGGTACGAGCAGTACTTC. Protein product: CASSHPGQGYEQYF.

The chain carries TRBV9 and TRBJ2-1; TRBD2 is a possible D gene (7 bases). The V gene's germline CDR1 is SGDLS and CDR2 YYNGEE. This CDR3 is built from 14 residues. V lost 4 bases, J lost 5 bases, and 13 bases lay in between. Here the CDR3 DNA reads TGTGCCAGCAGCCAGGCGGGGGCACACAATGAGCAGTTCTTC. This codes for CASSQAGAHNEQFF.

A single count supports this clone. The gene calls are TRBV2 and TRBJ2-7; TRBD2 aligns across 7 bases. V lost 3 bases, J lost 2 bases, and 7 bases stayed unmatched. CDR1 and CDR2 (germline): SNHLY, FYNNEI. The CDR3 has 15 amino acids. The CDR3 nucleotides read TGTGCCAGCAGTGAGAACAGCGGGGATACCTACGAGCAGTACTTC. This codes for CASSENSGDTYEQYF. Based on the CDR3 plus reference TRBV2 and TRBJ2-7, the full variable domain is EPEVTQTPSHQVTQMGQEVILRCVPISNHLYFYWYRQILGQKVEFLVSFYNNEISEKSEIFDDQFSVERPDGSNFTLKIRSTKLEDSAMYFCASSENSGDTYEQYFGPGTRLTVT.

In this sample, this clone turned up once. The rearrangement links TRBV30 to TRBJ2-7; 9 bases agree with TRBD1. Trimming took 4 bases from V and 0 from J; bases not matched to a gene: 4. The CDR3 extends over 14 amino acids. Germline V CDR1 and CDR2: GTSNPN, SVGIG (reference sequence). The CDR3 nucleotides are TGTGCCTGGAATTTACAGGGGGCCTCCTACGAGCAGTACTTC. Encoded protein: CAWNLQGASYEQYF.

The CDR3 reads CASSLRTTNEKLFF. The CDR3 DNA follows: TGTGCCAGCAGCTTGAGAACAACTAATGAAAAACTGTTTTTT. The chain joins TRBV7-9 to TRBJ1-4; no definite D call. V was pared by 3 bases and J by 0 bases, with 5 bases between. The CDR3 consists of 14 residues. From germline, CDR1 is SEHNR and CDR2 FQNEAQ (reference sequence).

This clone has only one observation. Compared with germline, one end of the junction differs, possibly owing to a read error. The chain combines TRBV13 with TRBJ1-2; TRBD1 matches at 11 bases. The CDR3 totals 15 residues. Germline V gene sequence: CDR1 PRHDT, CDR2 FYEKMQ (reference sequence). The chain's CDR3 is CASSLGTGGFYGYTF. The CDR3 coding sequence is TGTGCCAGCAGCCTAGGGACAGGGGGTTTTTATGGCTACACCTTC.

This clone was observed a single time. The J gene is TRBJ1-2, the V gene TRBV7-2; D not certain. Germline lookup yields CDR1 SGHTA and CDR2 FQGNSA. The CDR3 is 13 residues long. Between the trimmed V and J ends, which lost 3 bases and 3 bases, there was a span of 8 bases. The CDR3, as DNA: TGTGCCAGCAGCTTGGCGGGCTACTATGGCTACACCTTC. Its protein is CASSLAGYYGYTF.

This chain connects TRBV5-1 to TRBJ2-3; 9 bases line up with TRBD2. CDR3 length equals 16 residues. The ends lost 4 bases at V and 0 bases at J; junction bases unmatched: 6. CDR1 SGHRS and CDR2 YFSETQ come from the germline V gene. The CDR3, as DNA: TGCGCCAGCAGCCCGATTACTAGCGGGAGCACAGATACGCAGTATTTT. Residues: CASSPITSGSTDTQYF.

The chain recombines TRBV25-1 with TRBJ2-7, with TRBD2 matching over 7 bases. J lost 5 bases, V lost 8 bases, and 9 bases had no gene match. CDR3 size: 13 residues. Germline assignment: CDR1 MGHDK and CDR2 SYGVNS. CDR3: CASVGGRLNEQYF. For the CDR3, the DNA is TGTGCCAGCGTAGGCGGGAGACTCAACGAGCAGTACTTC.

The genes are TRBV4-2 and TRBJ1-1, with D possibly being TRBD1 (6 bases). The CDR3 consists of 14 residues. V was clipped by 3 bases and J by 5 bases, with 13 bases between them. CDR1 is LGHNA and CDR2 is YNFKEQ in the germline V gene. For the CDR3, the DNA is TGTGCCAGCAGCCATGGACAGAAGGGGACTGAAGCTTTCTTT. It yields the protein CASSHGQKGTEAFF.

The genes are TRBV7-8 and TRBJ2-7; D not resolved. The germline gives CDR1 SGHVS, CDR2 FQNEAQ. V lost 5 bases and J lost 6, with 8 bases in between. The CDR3 runs 11 residues. CDR3 bases: TGTGCCAGCAGCCGAGGTGGCGAGCAGTACTTC. Amino acids: CASSRGGEQYF.

The J gene is TRBJ2-7, the V gene TRBV7-9; unclear D gene. The germline V and J ends were trimmed by 2 bases and 0 bases, with 8 bases remaining between them. CDR3 length equals 14 residues. Germline CDR1 reads SEHNR; CDR2 reads FQNEAQ (reference sequence). The chain's CDR3 is CASSLSVNSYEQYF. The CDR3 coding sequence is TGTGCCAGCAGCTTAAGCGTAAACTCCTACGAGCAGTACTTC.

The chain employs TRBV4-3 and TRBJ2-3; 7 positions agree with TRBD2. Trimming at V came to 1 base and at J to 0 bases, leaving 10 bases not matched to a gene. Germline assignment: CDR1 LGHNA and CDR2 YSLEER. CDR3 length equals 18 residues. CDR3 nucleotides: TGCGCCAGCAGCCAAGGGGGTGGGCTAGCGGTTAGCACAGATACGCAGTATTTT. It encodes CASSQGGGLAVSTDTQYF.

The chain has TRBV9 and TRBJ2-7; D is possibly TRBD2 (5 bases). The germline V gene encodes CDR1 SGDLS and CDR2 YYNGEE. Trimming removed 0 bases at V and 0 bases at J, with 10 bases between. This CDR3 is 15 amino acids long. The CDR3 DNA is TGTGCCAGCAGCGTAGAGTCTAGCTTCTCCTACGAGCAGTACTTC. It specifies CASSVESSFSYEQYF.

The chain carries TRBV6-6 and TRBJ1-1, with D possibly being TRBD1 (6 bases). The V gene lost 6 bases and the J gene lost 8 bases, with 7 bases spanning the gap. CDR1 is MNHNY and CDR2 is SVGAGI in the germline V gene (reference sequence). The CDR3 runs to 10 residues. CDR3 DNA: TGTGCCAGCAGAGACAGGGAAGCTTTCTTT. Amino acid sequence: CASRDREAFF.

The chain carries TRBV30 and TRBJ1-2, with D unclear. V was cut by 4 bases and J by 2 bases, with 11 bases left in between. The CDR3 has 13 amino acids. The germline V gene has CDR1 GTSNPN and CDR2 SVGIG (reference sequence). The CDR3 reads CAWKGRGNYGYTF. The CDR3 DNA is TGTGCCTGGAAAGGCCGGGGAAACTATGGCTACACCTTC.

Comments on this clone: Distinct nucleotide sequences in the sample also encode this CDR3. The gene calls are TRBV6-1 and TRBJ2-1, with 11 bases lining up with TRBD2. The CDR3 has 15 residues. The V gene's germline CDR1 is MNHNS and CDR2 SASEGT. Trimming at V came to 8 bases and at J to 8 bases, leaving 11 bases not matched to a gene. The CDR3 region is CASRGLAGGSDEQFF. CDR3 DNA: TGTGCCAGCCGGGGGCTAGCGGGGGGAAGTGATGAGCAGTTCTTC.

V is TRBV2 and J is TRBJ2-5; 11 bases line up with TRBD2. This CDR3 spans 14 amino acids. The germline CDR1 and CDR2 sequences are SNHLY and FYNNEI. V was clipped by 6 bases and J by 5 bases; unmatched bases: 5. The CDR3 sequence is CASRRSSGRETQYF. CDR3 nucleotide sequence: TGTGCCAGCAGGAGGTCTAGCGGGAGGGAGACCCAGTACTTC.

The V and J genes are TRBV5-1 and TRBJ2-5, with a tentative D call TRBD2 (5 bases). With 2 bases removed from V and 2 bases from J, the gap between germline ends came to 25 bases. The CDR3 is 19 amino acids. Germline V gene lookup returns CDR1 SGHRS and CDR2 YFSETQ. DNA of the CDR3: TGCGCCAGCAGCTTTAGAGCGGAGGCCGGAATGGAGCATCAAGAGACCCAGTACTTC. Protein sequence: CASSFRAEAGMEHQETQYF.

V and J are TRBV7-2 and TRBJ2-1; no clear D gene. Looked up from germline, CDR1 is SGHTA and CDR2 is FQGNSA. Trimming removed 2 bases from V and 2 bases from J, with 4 bases in between. The CDR3 extends over 13 amino acids. CDR3 residues: CASSLTAYNEQFF. CDR3 DNA: TGTGCCAGCAGCTTAACTGCCTACAATGAGCAGTTCTTC.

V usage is TRBV9 and J usage is TRBJ2-7, with a possible D match to TRBD1 (5 bases). This CDR3 comprises 15 residues. V gave up 0 bases and J gave up 3 bases, with 13 bases separating them. Germline V lookup: CDR1 SGDLS, CDR2 YYNGEE. CDR3 region: CASSVAPSQGYEQYF. The CDR3 DNA follows: TGTGCCAGCAGCGTAGCCCCCTCGCAGGGCTACGAGCAGTACTTC.